Listed here are 30 T cell receptor beta chains from one sample, sequenced in a study of cytomegalovirus exposure and HLA in healthy donors. PCR amplification relied on 60 Vbeta primers (plus 13 Jbeta primers). Method: immunoSEQ multiplex PCR; TCRdb's copy keeps in-frame clones and lacks some. Of 40,000 to 55,000 clones listed, roughly four fifths are singletons. Input material: PBMCs. These receptors were obtained from a boy aged 5 to 17 in good health and CMV-seropositive.

In this sample, this clone turned up a few times. This chain joins TRBV5-8 and TRBJ2-2; D is possibly TRBD1 (5 bases). CDR3 length: 17 amino acids. With 3 bases removed from V and 1 base from J, the gap between germline ends came to 16 bases. Germline CDR1 SGHTS, CDR2 YDEGEE. As DNA, the CDR3 is TGTGCCAGCAGCTCTGCACAACACAGGAGGAACACCGGGGAGCTGTTTTTT. Translation gives CASSSAQHRRNTGELFF.

This chain connects TRBV6-5 to TRBJ2-7; a weak D match, TRBD2 (5 bases). Germline loops: CDR1 MNHEY, CDR2 SVGAGI. Trimming took 6 bases from V and 0 from J, leaving 12 bases between them. The CDR3 has 14 amino acids. The CDR3 is CASSSMGSSYEQYF. Written as DNA, the CDR3 is TGTGCCAGCAGCTCCATGGGGAGCTCCTACGAGCAGTACTTC.

This sequence joins TRBV4-1 and TRBJ2-5; TRBD1 is a possible D gene (6 bases). The V end lost 4 bases, the J end lost 3 bases, and 36 bases lay between the germline ends. CDR3 length equals 22 residues. The germline CDR1 and CDR2 sequences are MGHRA and YSYEKL. CDR3 sequence (DNA): TGCGCCAGCAGCCCAAATATTAACTCGATCTGGGCGCCTCGGACAGAAAAAGAGACCCAGTACTTC. Its translation is CASSPNINSIWAPRTEKETQYF.

The genes are TRBV6-4 and TRBJ1-2; 8 bases are a match to TRBD1. The germline CDR1 and CDR2 sequences are MRHNA and SNTAGT. The CDR3 runs 15 residues. The junction had 6 bases not matched to a gene; V was cut back by 2 bases and J by 4 bases. In DNA, the CDR3 is TGTGCCAGCAGTGACGGGACAGGCGGGAGCTATGGCTACACCTTC. Translating it yields CASSDGTGGSYGYTF.

Here the CDR3 reads CASSAGEGVGKLFF. The CDR3 DNA is TGTGCCAGCAGTGCGGGGGAGGGGGTAGGAAAACTGTTTTTT. This chain connects TRBV27 to TRBJ1-4; possibly TRBD1 for D (6 bases). The germline V and J ends were trimmed by 5 bases and 10 bases, with 17 bases remaining between them. The CDR3 runs 14 residues. The germline CDR1 and CDR2 sequences are MNHEY and SMNVEV (reference sequence).

The chain recombines TRBV6-1 with TRBJ1-1; D might be TRBD1 (5 bases). Trimming took off 7 bases at V and 2 bases at J, with 11 bases between the two ends. The CDR3 is 13 amino acids. Germline CDR1 is MNHNS and CDR2 is SASEGT. The CDR3, as DNA: TGTGCCAGCAAGGTCGACAGAAACACTGAAGCTTTCTTT. It is translated as CASKVDRNTEAFF.

V is TRBV7-9 and J is TRBJ1-6; D gene unclear. Deletions cut 1 base from V and 7 bases from J, with 5 bases between. CDR3 length: 13 amino acids. Germline assignment: CDR1 SEHNR and CDR2 FQNEAQ (reference sequence). The CDR3 DNA is TGTGCCAGCAGCTTAGGGAGAAATTCACCCCTCCACTTT. It specifies CASSLGRNSPLHF.

This chain connects TRBV19 to TRBJ2-4, with D perhaps matching TRBD2 (5 bases). From germline, CDR1 is LNHDA and CDR2 SQIVND (reference sequence). Between the trimmed V and J ends, which lost 5 bases and 9 bases, there was a span of 23 bases. The CDR3 runs to 16 residues. As DNA, the CDR3 is TGTGCCAGTAGTCTGCTCGGGGTACTAACGGGTGGCATTCAGTACTTC. Protein product: CASSLLGVLTGGIQYF.

The V gene is TRBV9, the J gene TRBJ2-5; D is ambiguous. CDR3 length equals 15 residues. Looked up from germline, CDR1 is SGDLS and CDR2 is YYNGEE. V lost 4 bases, J lost 5 bases, and 18 bases lay in between. The CDR3, as DNA: TGTGCCAGCAGCCTCCGATCGAGCTTTTGGGAGACCCAGTACTTC. Its translation is CASSLRSSFWETQYF. The whole variable domain, remainder taken from reference TRBV9 and TRBJ2-5, is DSGVTQTPKHLITATGQRVTLRCSPRSGDLSVYWYQQSLDQGLQFLIQYYNGEERAKGNILERFSAQQFPDLHSELNLSSLELGDSALYFCASSLRSSFWETQYFGPGTRLLVL.

The rearrangement uses TRBV6-1 and TRBJ1-5, with 7 bases lining up with TRBD1. The junction had 7 bases not matched to a gene; V was cut back by 5 bases and J by 3 bases. Per germline, CDR1 MNHNS and CDR2 SASEGT. The CDR3 is 15 residues long. The CDR3 DNA follows: TGTGCCAGCAGTCTGGACAGGAGCACCAATCAGCCCCAGCATTTT. Translated: CASSLDRSTNQPQHF.

This clone is a singleton in its sample. The rearrangement joins TRBV10-3 to TRBJ1-4, with TRBD1 matching over 7 bases. With 0 bases clipped from V and 3 bases from J, the junction kept 4 bases outside the gene matches. Per germline, CDR1 ENHRY and CDR2 SYGVKD. The CDR3 extends over 16 amino acids. The CDR3 sequence: CAISESTGTANEKLFF. The CDR3 DNA reads as TGTGCCATCAGTGAGTCGACCGGGACAGCTAATGAAAAACTGTTTTTT.

This chain links TRBV5-1 with TRBJ2-1, with D perhaps TRBD1 (6 bases). Germline assignment: CDR1 SGHRS and CDR2 YFSETQ. The CDR3 covers 13 residues. Trimming cost V 4 bases and J 16 bases, with 21 bases left between them. The CDR3 sequence is CASSLSGARGEFF. CDR3 nucleotides: TGCGCCAGCAGCCTATCCGGGGCCAGGGGAGAATTCTTC.

This chain joins TRBV13 and TRBJ1-1; possibly TRBD1 for D (5 bases). From germline, CDR1 is PRHDT and CDR2 FYEKMQ (reference sequence). The CDR3 runs to 14 residues. The V end was cut by 3 bases, the J end by 4 bases, with 12 bases between. The CDR3 sequence: CASSLGGKATEAFF. In nucleotides, the CDR3 is TGTGCCAGCAGCTTGGGGGGGAAAGCCACTGAAGCTTTCTTT.

The genes are TRBV2 and TRBJ2-7, with D maybe TRBD1 (6 bases). The germline V gene encodes CDR1 SNHLY and CDR2 FYNNEI. V lost 11 bases and J lost 2, with 13 bases in between. The CDR3 consists of 12 residues. The DNA of the CDR3 is TGTGCCTTTGGCAGGGGTGCCTACGAGCAGTACTTC. It codes for CAFGRGAYEQYF.

This chain connects TRBV7-9 to TRBJ1-1, with D possibly TRBD1 on 6 matching bases. This CDR3 comprises 15 residues. V lost 6 bases and J 2 bases, leaving 16 bases between the germline ends. CDR1 and CDR2 from the germline V gene are SEHNR and FQNEAQ (reference sequence). CDR3 sequence reads: CASSPRQDSNTEAFF. For the CDR3, the DNA is TGTGCCAGCAGTCCGAGACAGGATTCTAACACTGAAGCTTTCTTT.

The J gene is TRBJ1-5, the V gene TRBV19; the match to TRBD1 covers 9 bases. Germline V gene data show CDR1 as LNHDA and CDR2 as SQIVND (reference sequence). CDR3 length: 13 residues. The ends lost 8 bases at V and 7 bases at J; junction bases unmatched: 6. This CDR3 reads CASGDRVYQPQHF. The CDR3, as DNA: TGTGCCAGTGGGGACAGGGTGTACCAGCCCCAGCATTTT. Based on the CDR3 plus reference TRBV19 and TRBJ1-5, the full variable domain is DGGITQSPKYLFRKEGQNVTLSCEQNLNHDAMYWYRQDPGQGLRLIYYSQIVNDFQKGDIAEGYSVSREKKESFPLTVTSAQKNPTAFYLCASGDRVYQPQHFGDGTRLSIL.

The CDR3 region is CASSDGLAGGVTDTQYF. CDR3 sequence (DNA): TGTGCCAGCAGCGATGGCCTAGCGGGGGGGGTCACAGATACGCAGTATTTT. The rearrangement joins TRBV9 to TRBJ2-3; TRBD2 matches at 12 bases. This CDR3 is 17 amino acids long. The V and J ends lost 3 bases and 2 bases, in that order; junction bases with no gene match: 7. Germline CDR1 and CDR2: SGDLS and YYNGEE.

The chain uses TRBV7-9 and TRBJ2-1; no clear D. V lost 4 bases and J lost 7, with 8 bases in between. Looked up from germline, CDR1 is SEHNR and CDR2 is FQNEAQ (reference sequence). The CDR3 has 12 residues. CDR3 nucleotides: TGTGCCAGCAGCTCCCTGAGTAATGAGCAGTTCTTC. It encodes CASSSLSNEQFF.

The chain carries TRBV9 and TRBJ1-1; the D gene is possibly TRBD1 (5 bases). CDR3 length: 14 amino acids. Germline assignment: CDR1 SGDLS and CDR2 YYNGEE. With 4 bases removed from V and 10 bases from J, the gap between germline ends came to 20 bases. The CDR3 loop reads CASSPDSGSLGAFF. The CDR3 DNA is TGTGCCAGCAGCCCCGACTCAGGGTCATTAGGAGCTTTCTTT.

This clone was observed a single time. V is TRBV16 and J is TRBJ1-6; 7 nucleotides line up with TRBD1. CDR1 and CDR2 (germline): KGHSY, FQNENV. The V and J ends lost 6 bases and 7 bases, in that order; junction bases with no gene match: 6. The CDR3 sequence is 14 residues long. The CDR3 region is CASSSGGRNSPLHF. CDR3 in DNA: TGTGCCAGCAGTTCAGGGGGAAGAAATTCACCCCTCCACTTT.

The chain links TRBV7-8 to TRBJ2-5, with 7 bases fitting TRBD2. There are 18 residues in the CDR3. The J segment lost 1 base and the V segment lost 0 bases, leaving 11 bases of the junction unmatched. In germline, CDR1 is SGHVS, CDR2 FQNEAQ. CDR3 DNA sequence: TGTGCCAGCAGCTTAGCATTGGGCACTAGCGAAACCCAAGAGACCCAGTACTTC. It encodes CASSLALGTSETQETQYF.

V is TRBV15 and J is TRBJ1-5, with D hard to call. Germline-derived CDR1 and CDR2 are LNHNV and YYDKDF (reference sequence). V lost 6 bases to trimming and J lost 2 bases, with 11 bases between them. The CDR3 loop spans 14 amino acids. The CDR3 nucleotides read TGTGCCACCAGGCCCCGGGAAGGCAATCAGCCCCAGCATTTT. Translation: CATRPREGNQPQHF.

The rearrangement joins TRBV11-2 to TRBJ2-7; TRBD1 matches at 9 bases. CDR1 and CDR2 (germline): SGHAT, FQNNGV. Trimming at V came to 5 bases and at J to 6 bases, leaving 11 bases not matched to a gene. This CDR3 has 15 residues. The CDR3, as DNA: TGTGCCAGCAGCACCAACAGGGGGCTTAAGGTCGAGCAGTACTTC. Protein sequence: CASSTNRGLKVEQYF. Full variable domain (rest looked up from reference TRBV11-2 and TRBJ2-7): EAGVAQSPRYKIIEKRQSVAFWCNPISGHATLYWYQQILGQGPKLLIQFQNNGVVDDSQLPKDRFSAERLKGVDSTLKIQPAKLEDSAVYLCASSTNRGLKVEQYFGPGTRLTVT.

The chain employs TRBV4-2 and TRBJ2-2, with D unresolved. The CDR3 length is 17 residues. Trimming left V 1 base short and J 1 base short, with 13 bases between. CDR1 and CDR2 (germline): LGHNA, YNFKEQ. The CDR3 protein is CASSQAPQWLNTGELFF. In DNA, the CDR3 is TGTGCCAGCAGCCAAGCCCCACAATGGTTGAACACCGGGGAGCTGTTTTTT.

The chain uses TRBV4-2 and TRBJ2-3; D not resolved. With 2 bases removed from V and 0 bases from J, the gap between germline ends came to 9 bases. The CDR3 runs 15 residues. CDR1 is LGHNA and CDR2 is YNFKEQ in the germline V gene. CDR3 in amino acids: CASSQQRLSTDTQYF. The CDR3, as DNA: TGTGCCAGCAGCCAACAGCGCCTTAGCACAGATACGCAGTATTTT.

The genes are TRBV5-6 and TRBJ1-5; D gene unclear. Germline V gene data show CDR1 as SGHDT and CDR2 as YYEEEE. Trimming took 0 bases from V and 9 from J, leaving 22 bases between them. The CDR3 loop spans 17 amino acids. CDR3 sequence reads: CASSLGLSAPGVWPQHF. CDR3 DNA sequence: TGTGCCAGCAGCTTGGGGCTCTCGGCCCCCGGGGTCTGGCCCCAGCATTTT.

This sequence joins TRBV6-5 and TRBJ1-2; D is ambiguous. The germline V gene encodes CDR1 MNHEY and CDR2 SVGAGI. This CDR3 has 13 amino acids. V shed 6 bases and J shed 8 bases, with 16 bases lying between them. CDR3 amino acids: CASSLGLAAGYTF. In DNA, the CDR3 is TGTGCCAGCAGCCTCGGACTGGCGGCAGGCTACACCTTC.

The chain links TRBV27 to TRBJ2-7; D is possibly TRBD2 (6 bases). The CDR3 has 15 residues. The germline V and J ends were trimmed by 3 bases and 6 bases, with 18 bases remaining between them. CDR1 and CDR2 (germline): MNHEY, SMNVEV (reference sequence). This CDR3 is CASSFPPGPGVEQYF. In nucleotides, the CDR3 is TGTGCCAGCAGTTTCCCTCCGGGGCCGGGGGTCGAGCAGTACTTC.

This clone appeared a single time. CDR3 sequence (DNA): TGTGCCAGCAGCCCATTAACAACAGGGAAATATGGCTACACCTTC. Protein product: CASSPLTTGKYGYTF. V usage is TRBV14 and J usage is TRBJ1-2; weak D call: TRBD1 (6 bases). The ends were cut back, 4 bases at V and 5 bases at J, with 17 bases in the middle. The CDR3 length is 15 residues. The V gene's germline CDR1 is SGHDN and CDR2 FVKESK. The full variable domain, its missing parts supplied by reference TRBV14 and TRBJ1-2, is EAGVTQFPSHSVIEKGQTVTLRCDPISGHDNLYWYRRVMGKEIKFLLHFVKESKQDESGMPNNRFLAERTGGTYSTLKVQPAELEDSGVYFCASSPLTTGKYGYTFGSGTRLTVV.

The chain employs TRBV19 and TRBJ2-3, with a tentative D call TRBD2 (5 bases). This CDR3 has 16 residues. The germline V gene has CDR1 LNHDA and CDR2 SQIVND (reference sequence). V was pared by 1 base and J by 3 bases, with 14 bases between. The CDR3 region is CASSIGSGLGTDTQYF. In nucleotides, the CDR3 is TGTGCCAGTAGTATAGGGTCAGGACTTGGTACAGATACGCAGTATTTT.